The 3 T cell receptor beta chains below were found in one sample sequenced in a study of PD-1 blockade in classical Hodgkin lymphoma. All the patients suffered relapse after autologous stem cell transplantation, and brentuximab vedotin exposure differed. Some clones are missing from TCRdb's copy, which holds only in-frame ones; the method was immunoSEQ multiplex PCR. The sample holds approximately 70,000 clones, about 93% seen once. The sample consisted of peripheral blood mononuclear cells (PBMCs), taken at baseline. The receptors originated from a human donor with classical Hodgkin lymphoma.

This chain connects TRBV7-7 to TRBJ2-1; D may match TRBD1 or TRBD2 (6 bases each). The CDR3 loop spans 15 amino acids. With 1 base removed from V and 7 bases from J, the gap between germline ends came to 14 bases. The germline CDR1 and CDR2 sequences are SSHAT and FNYEAQ (reference sequence). The CDR3 coding sequence is TGTGCCAGCAGCTTAGATGGGGGGCTGGGAAATGAGCAGTTCTTC. This gives the protein CASSLDGGLGNEQFF.

The chain uses TRBV5-6 and TRBJ2-7; D is perhaps TRBD1 (6 bases). Per germline, CDR1 SGHDT and CDR2 YYEEEE. CDR3 length equals 13 residues. V was shortened by 6 bases and J by 0 bases, with 10 bases between the two germline ends. As DNA, the CDR3 is TGTGCCAGCAAAGGACAGTTCTCCTACGAGCAGTACTTC. Translated, it gives CASKGQFSYEQYF.

This clone occurred once. The chain employs TRBV2 and TRBJ2-3; TRBD1 matches 11 bases. Trimming took 6 bases from V and 5 from J; bases not matched to a gene: 7. Germline-derived CDR1 and CDR2 are SNHLY and FYNNEI. The CDR3 has 15 amino acids. The DNA of the CDR3 is TGTGCCAGCAGCGGACAGGGGGCGCAGGTAGATACGCAGTATTTT. This encodes CASSGQGAQVDTQYF.